The rows below give T cell receptor beta chains drawn from one sample of a study of blood T cell repertoires in COVID-19. TCRdb keeps only in-frame clones here, not all; method: immunoSEQ multiplex PCR. The table lists 130,000 to 150,000 clones, around nine tenths of them singletons. What was sequenced was peripheral blood. These receptors were collected from a woman in her thirties or forties with acute or convalescent COVID-19. Each CDR3 is given with its conserved first and last residue. The D gene is left open where the match is weak. Size is stated for part of the rows, as once, few or many counts, or as a class when the clone is expanded.

size	V	J	length	D	DNA	CDR3
.	TRBV6-5	TRBJ2-2	16	.	TGTGCCAGCAGTTACTCCTCAGGGGCGAACACCGGGGAGCTGTTTTTT	CASSYSSGANTGELFF
.	TRBV27	TRBJ1-3	13	TRBD1	TGTGCCAGCAGTGTGGGACAGCGAAACACCATATATTTT	CASSVGQRNTIYF
.	TRBV28	TRBJ2-7	14	TRBD2	TGTGCCAGCAGACCGGGACTAGTCCTCCACGAGCAGTACTTC	CASRPGLVLHEQYF
once	TRBV20-1	TRBJ2-4	15	.	TGCAGTGCTAGTTTACAGGGTCTAGCCAAAAACATTCAGTACTTC	CSASLQGLAKNIQYF
.	TRBV18	TRBJ1-2	14	TRBD1	TGTGCCAGCTCATCGGACAGGGGGCCCGTGGGCTACACCTTC	CASSSDRGPVGYTF
.	TRBV15	TRBJ2-3	15	TRBD2	TGTGCCACCGAGACTAGCGGGGGGGCTGGAGATACGCAGTATTTT	CATETSGGAGDTQYF
few	TRBV9	TRBJ1-2	18	.	TGTGCCAGCAGCGCAAAAGTGGTCTCTACCGCCACTAACTATGGCTACACCTTC	CASSAKVVSTATNYGYTF
.	TRBV15	TRBJ2-2	15	.	TGTGCCACCAGTCCGAGGAGCATCTCCACCGGGGAGCTGTTTTTT	CATSPRSISTGELFF
once	TRBV19	TRBJ1-2	15	.	TGTGCCAGTAGTATATATACATCGCCTAACTATGGCTACACCTTC	CASSIYTSPNYGYTF
.	TRBV14	TRBJ2-7	17	.	TGTGCCAGCAGCCAATTATTGCCCAATCAGGCTAACTACGAGCAGTACTTC	CASSQLLPNQANYEQYF
.	TRBV29-1	TRBJ1-1	15	.	TGCAGCGTCCCAGGGGTTCTGTTGGAGGACACTGAAGCTTTCTTT	CSVPGVLLEDTEAFF
.	TRBV19	TRBJ2-4	17	TRBD2	TGTGCCAGTAGTCCGAGACTAGCGGGAGTAACCAAAAACATTCAGTACTTC	CASSPRLAGVTKNIQYF
.	TRBV5-1	TRBJ2-2	15	TRBD1	TGCGCCAGCAGCTTGGCCGACAGGGACACCGGGGAGCTGTTTTTT	CASSLADRDTGELFF
.	TRBV9	TRBJ2-3	13	.	TGTGCCAGCACCCAAAGGGGGACAGATACGCAGTATTTT	CASTQRGTDTQYF
.	TRBV5-4	TRBJ2-2	15	.	TGTGCCAGCAGCTTGGGCGGATTTAACACCGGGGAGCTGTTTTTT	CASSLGGFNTGELFF
.	TRBV12-3/TRBV12-4	TRBJ2-2	12	.	TGTGCCAGCAGTTCCTACACCGGGGAGCTGTTTTTT	CASSSYTGELFF
.	TRBV7-9	TRBJ1-2	15	TRBD1	TGTGCCAGCAACTCCTACAGGGGGCCCAACTATGGCTACACCTTC	CASNSYRGPNYGYTF
.	TRBV25-1	TRBJ1-1	11	.	TGTGCCAGCAGTGCAATCACTGAAGCTTTCTTT	CASSAITEAFF
.	TRBV5-4	TRBJ2-2	18	TRBD2	TGTGCCAGCAGCTCGGGACTAGCGGGCCGCTCGAACACCGGGGAGCTGTTTTTT	CASSSGLAGRSNTGELFF
.	TRBV11-3	TRBJ2-7	15	TRBD2	TGTGCCAGCAGCGTTCGGACTAGCGGGGTTCACGAGCAGTACTTC	CASSVRTSGVHEQYF
.	TRBV6-5	TRBJ1-1	14	TRBD1	TGTGCCAGCAGTAGCAACTCAGGGGGTTTCGGGGCTTTCTTT	CASSSNSGGFGAFF
.	TRBV7-9	TRBJ1-2	13	.	TGTGCCAGCAGCTTAGGCGGCTTCTATGGCTACACCTTC	CASSLGGFYGYTF
.	TRBV5-6	TRBJ2-3	15	TRBD1	TGTGCCAGCAGTTCAGGGACAGGGGGAGGAGATACGCAGTATTTT	CASSSGTGGGDTQYF
.	TRBV7-2	TRBJ1-1	13	.	TGTGCCAGCAGCGAGGCCCTTCTTACTGAAGCTTTCTTT	CASSEALLTEAFF
.	TRBV10-3	TRBJ1-1	13	.	TGTGCCATCAGTGCCCCTTGGAGCACTGAAGCTTTCTTT	CAISAPWSTEAFF
.	TRBV6-5	TRBJ1-4	13	.	TGTGCCAGCTGGAGGGGAACTAATGAAAAACTGTTTTTT	CASWRGTNEKLFF
.	TRBV9	TRBJ2-1	14	.	TGTGCCAGTCGAATCGACCGGGAGCTCGATGAGCAGTTCTTC	CASRIDRELDEQFF
.	TRBV5-6	TRBJ2-3	12	TRBD2	TGTGCCAGCAGCTTAGCGGGGCATACGCAGTATTTT	CASSLAGHTQYF
.	TRBV12-5	TRBJ1-1	16	.	TGTGCTAGTGGTTTGATGTCAGGGGCAGGGAACACTGAAGCTTTCTTT	CASGLMSGAGNTEAFF
.	TRBV7-9	TRBJ2-1	17	TRBD2	TGTGCCAGCAGCTCCCGACTTCTAGCGGGGGGTCTCAATGAGCAGTTCTTC	CASSSRLLAGGLNEQFF
.	TRBV4-3	TRBJ1-3	15	.	TGCGCCAGCAGCCAAGGCCGGGGCTCTGGAAACACCATATATTTT	CASSQGRGSGNTIYF
few	TRBV11-2	TRBJ2-7	15	TRBD1	TGTGCCAGCAGCGATTCCGGGACAGCGAACTACGAGCAGTACTTC	CASSDSGTANYEQYF
once	TRBV2	TRBJ1-2	15	TRBD1	TGTGCCAGCAGACAGGGACAGGGGGCAGTCTATGGCTACACCTTC	CASRQGQGAVYGYTF
.	TRBV30	TRBJ1-2	12	.	TGTGCCTGGTGGCGGACTGCGTATGGCTACACCTTC	CAWWRTAYGYTF
.	TRBV11-2	TRBJ2-7	15	TRBD2	TGTGCCAGCAGCTTAGGGCTAGCGGCACTGAACGAGCAGTACTTC	CASSLGLAALNEQYF
.	TRBV5-5	TRBJ2-1	17	TRBD2	TGTGCCAGCAGCTTGGAGGTAGCGGGATCATTTTACAATGAGCAGTTCTTC	CASSLEVAGSFYNEQFF
.	TRBV7-9	TRBJ2-7	15	TRBD1	TGTGCCAGCAGCTTAGAGGACAGGAGCTCCTACGAGCAGTACTTC	CASSLEDRSSYEQYF
few	TRBV19	TRBJ2-7	14	TRBD2	TGTGCCAGTAGTACCCCGGGAGGGGCGCGTGAGCAGTACTTC	CASSTPGGAREQYF
.	TRBV6-5	TRBJ1-2	14	.	TGTGCCAGCAGGGAGGGCGGACTGAACTATGGCTACACCTTC	CASREGGLNYGYTF
.	TRBV5-1	TRBJ2-5	14	.	TGCGCCAGCAGCTTGGATAGCACACAAGAGACCCAGTACTTC	CASSLDSTQETQYF
.	TRBV6-1	TRBJ1-5	15	.	TGTGCCAGCAGTGAGGCACAGGTTAGCAATCAGCCCCAGCATTTT	CASSEAQVSNQPQHF
.	TRBV28	TRBJ1-1	18	TRBD1	TGTGCCAGCAGGTGGGGAAGAGGGACAGGGAAGAAGAACACTGAAGCTTTCTTT	CASRWGRGTGKKNTEAFF
.	TRBV28	TRBJ1-1	14	.	TGTGCCAGCACCGGGGAGGGCTTCAACACTGAAGCTTTCTTT	CASTGEGFNTEAFF
.	TRBV5-4	TRBJ1-4	14	.	TGTGCCAGCAGCCTGACAGGAGATAATGAAAAACTGTTTTTT	CASSLTGDNEKLFF
.	TRBV13	TRBJ1-2	17	.	TGTGCCAGCAGCTCCAGCCCCCGGGACTCTTCTAACTATGGCTACACCTTC	CASSSSPRDSSNYGYTF
.	TRBV7-6	TRBJ1-2	15	TRBD1	TGTGCCAGCAGCTTAGATGGGACAGGGGGCAGTGGCTACACCTTC	CASSLDGTGGSGYTF
.	TRBV14	TRBJ2-1	14	.	TGTGCCAGCAGGGGGAGCCGTTCCTACAATGAGCAGTTCTTC	CASRGSRSYNEQFF
.	TRBV10-1	TRBJ1-5	19	TRBD1	TGCGCCAGCAGTGATCAGGGGGCAGAGGCTGAAATGAGGAATCAGCCCCAGCATTTT	CASSDQGAEAEMRNQPQHF
.	TRBV9	TRBJ1-1	12	.	TGTGCCAGCAGCCCAGGGATCACTGAAGCTTTCTTT	CASSPGITEAFF
.	TRBV25-1	TRBJ1-6	15	TRBD1	TGTGCCAGCAGTGCCCCGACAGGGTATAATTCACCCCTCCACTTT	CASSAPTGYNSPLHF
.	TRBV2	TRBJ1-5	17	.	TGTGCCAGCAGTCAATATACGATAGTTTATAGCAATCAGCCCCAGCATTTT	CASSQYTIVYSNQPQHF
.	TRBV9	TRBJ2-2	15	TRBD1	TGTGCCAGCAGCGTCGGGGACAGGGCCCCCGGGGAGCTGTTTTTT	CASSVGDRAPGELFF
.	TRBV6-6	TRBJ1-5	13	.	TGTGCCAGCATTGGTGGGGGGAGTCAGCCCCAGCATTTT	CASIGGGSQPQHF
once	TRBV4-3	TRBJ1-3	15	.	TGCGCCAGCAGCCAGGCCGAAGTCTCTGGAAACACCATATATTTT	CASSQAEVSGNTIYF
.	TRBV28	TRBJ2-2	15	TRBD1	TGTGCCAGCAGTCCGGGACAGATTAGCGCCGGGGAGCTGTTTTTT	CASSPGQISAGELFF